A single sample gave rise to the 29 T cell receptor beta chains below, sequenced in a study of T cells in Graves' hyperthyroidism and ophthalmopathy. From RNA transcripts, TCR beta CDR3 regions were amplified. During a first-round RT-PCR of the TCR CDR3, the HTBI primer set was used. TCRdb ran MiXCR on the multiplex PCR reads and lists one entry per CDR3 protein. The sample holds 750,000 to 900,000 distinct CDR3 sequences, roughly 40% seen once. The source material was blood. These receptor sequences come from a man between 18 and 35 years old with Graves' hyperthyroidism.

This clonotype has a handful of counts. The rearrangement joins TRBV2 to TRBJ1-4, with 8 nucleotides matching TRBD1. The V and J ends lost 6 bases and 7 bases, in that order; junction bases with no gene match: 7. Looked up from germline, CDR1 is SNHLY and CDR2 is FYNNEI. The CDR3 spans 14 residues. In DNA, the CDR3 is TGTGCCAGCAGCGACGACAGGGGCCCTGAAAAACTGTTTTTT. It encodes CASSDDRGPEKLFF.

Comments on this clonotype: At one of its ends the junction is not consistent with the germline gene, which may arise from a read error. The chain joins TRBV5-6 to TRBJ2-5; TRBD1 might be the D (5 bases). This CDR3 has 14 residues. Germline lookup yields CDR1 SGHDT and CDR2 YYEEEE. The CDR3 nucleotides read TGTACCAGCAGCTTGCTGACAGTGCAAGAGACCCAGTACTTC. Its protein is CTSSLLTVQETQYF.

A note on this clonotype: This clone may be a read error of a much larger clone one base away. The rearrangement joins TRBV6-5 to TRBJ1-2; a possible D gene is TRBD1 (6 bases). CDR3 length: 13 amino acids. Trimming stripped 3 bases from V and 4 bases from J, with 9 bases between. The germline V gene has CDR1 MNHEY and CDR2 SVGAGI. The CDR3 nucleotides are TGTGCCAGCAGTTATGCAGGGGTCTATGGCTACACCTTC. The encoded protein is CASSYAGVYGYTF.

This clonotype was found a few times. The V gene is TRBV5-1, the J gene TRBJ1-2; no clear D gene. V was pared by 1 base and J by 2 bases, with 12 bases between. This CDR3 is built from 15 residues. Germline values: CDR1 SGHRS, CDR2 YFSETQ. In nucleotides, the CDR3 is TGCGCCAGCAGCTTGAATCTGGGTGGGAACTATGGCTACACCTTC. It encodes CASSLNLGGNYGYTF.

This clonotype was detected once. The chain uses TRBV6-2 or TRBV6-3 and TRBJ2-2; D remains unclear. Germline CDR1 and CDR2: MNHEY and SVGEGT. CDR3 length: 16 amino acids. V lost 1 base, J lost 6 bases, and 15 bases lay in between. The CDR3 protein is CASSYLGLRFAGELFF. CDR3 in DNA: TGTGCCAGCAGTTACTTAGGGCTGAGGTTTGCCGGGGAGCTGTTTTTT.

The J gene is TRBJ1-4, the V gene TRBV12-3 or TRBV12-4; 7 positions agree with TRBD1. The CDR3 totals 13 residues. Unmatched junction bases numbered 5, after V lost 5 bases and J lost 8 bases. CDR3 nucleotides: TGTGCCAGCAGTCCGACAGGGCCCGAAAAACTGTTTTTT. Protein sequence: CASSPTGPEKLFF.

This clonotype was detected many times. The genes are TRBV7-9 and TRBJ1-6; 8 positions agree with TRBD1. The V gene end was trimmed by 3 bases and the J gene end by 7 bases; junction bases not matched to a gene: 5. The CDR3 length is 15 residues. In germline, CDR1 is SEHNR, CDR2 FQNEAQ (reference sequence). The CDR3 spells CASSFTGQANSPLHF. In DNA form, the CDR3 reads TGTGCCAGCAGCTTTACGGGACAGGCGAATTCACCCCTCCACTTT.

The genes are TRBV20-1 and TRBJ1-1, with D maybe TRBD1 (5 bases). The germline V gene has CDR1 DFQATT and CDR2 SNEGSKA (reference sequence). The CDR3 is made up of 15 amino acids. The germline V and J ends were trimmed by 0 bases and 5 bases, with 16 bases remaining between them. The CDR3 nucleotides are TGCAGTGCTAGAGATGGGGCGGAGGTGAGAACTGAAGCTTTCTTT. Protein: CSARDGAEVRTEAFF.

This clonotype was picked up many times. The junction departs from the called germline gene at one end, perhaps through a read error. This sequence joins TRBV5-1 and TRBJ1-1; no clear D. Germline CDR1 and CDR2: SGHRS and YFSETQ. The CDR3 contains 13 residues. CDR3 region: CASSQSLNTEAFF. CDR3 in DNA: TGTGCCAGCAGCCAAAGTCTGAACACTGAAGCTTTCTTT.

This clonotype was counted at least ten times. This sequence joins TRBV15 and TRBJ2-7; 12 nucleotides match TRBD1. V shed 5 bases, J shed 7 bases, and the junction held 6 bases outside the gene matches. The CDR3 is 14 residues long. Germline values: CDR1 LNHNV, CDR2 YYDKDF (reference sequence). The CDR3 sequence is CATSRGQGAGEQYF. In nucleotides, the CDR3 is TGTGCCACCAGCCGGGGACAGGGGGCAGGGGAGCAGTACTTC. The full variable domain, its missing parts supplied by reference TRBV15 and TRBJ2-7, is DAMVIQNPRYQVTQFGKPVTLSCSQTLNHNVMYWYQQKSSQAPKLLFHYYDKDFNNEADTPDNFQSRRPNTSFCFLDIRSPGLGDTAMYLCATSRGQGAGEQYFGPGTRLTVT.

This clonotype was seen a few times. The V and J genes are TRBV6-5 and TRBJ1-6, with 8 bases lining up with TRBD1. This CDR3 has 17 amino acids. Trimming took 6 bases from V and 6 from J; bases not matched to a gene: 13. Germline-derived CDR1 and CDR2 are MNHEY and SVGAGI. The CDR3 DNA sequence: TGTGCCAGCAGCCCCTATGGGCCAGACAGGGGTAATTCACCCCTCCACTTT. The encoded protein is CASSPYGPDRGNSPLHF.

This clonotype has a handful of counts. The rearrangement joins TRBV5-1 to TRBJ2-2, with unresolved D. The CDR3 sequence is 13 residues long. Germline-derived CDR1 and CDR2 are SGHRS and YFSETQ. Trimming removed 6 bases from V and 1 base from J, with 7 bases in between. The CDR3 DNA reads TGCGCCAGCATCACGGGGAACACCGGGGAGCTGTTTTTT. The encoded protein is CASITGNTGELFF.

This clonotype was seen ten or more times. This sequence joins TRBV15 and TRBJ2-7, with 9 bases lining up with TRBD1. After removal of 0 bases from V and 6 bases from J, the junction contained 3 bases not matched to a gene. Germline-derived CDR1 and CDR2 are LNHNV and YYDKDF (reference sequence). The CDR3 spans 14 residues. CDR3 nucleotides: TGTGCCACCAGCAGAGAGACAGGGGGGGCCGAGCAGTACTTC. Residues: CATSRETGGAEQYF.

Worth noting for this clonotype: The CDR3 end shows no conserved phenylalanine or tryptophan, and so a read error is likely. The J gene is TRBJ2-7, the V gene TRBV24-1; 7 nucleotides align to TRBD1. Germline CDR1 is KGHDR and CDR2 is SFDVKD. This CDR3 is 16 amino acids long. The V segment lost 2 bases and the J segment 2 bases; nucleotides outside the gene matches: 8. The CDR3 DNA reads as TGTGCCACCAGTGATTCACGGACAGGTACCCCCTACGAGCAGTACCTC. Translating gives CATSDSRTGTPYEQYL.

The chain carries TRBV5-1 and TRBJ1-5; perhaps TRBD1 as D (6 bases). From germline, CDR1 is SGHRS and CDR2 YFSETQ. The V and J ends lost 0 bases and 2 bases respectively, with 12 bases between them. The CDR3 extends over 16 amino acids. The CDR3, as DNA: TGCGCCAGCAGCTTGGGCCTAGGGGGTGGCAATCAGCCCCAGCATTTT. It yields the protein CASSLGLGGGNQPQHF.

Many counts were recorded for this clonotype. The rearrangement joins TRBV12-3 or TRBV12-4 to TRBJ2-7; 7 bases are shared with TRBD1. The CDR3 is made up of 12 amino acids. V lost 6 bases, J lost 6 bases, and 5 bases stayed unmatched. The CDR3 is CASSQGQREQYF. The DNA of the CDR3 is TGTGCCAGCAGCCAGGGACAGCGCGAGCAGTACTTC.

Ten or more counts support this clonotype. The V gene is TRBV29-1, the J gene TRBJ2-2; the D call may be TRBD1 or TRBD2 (5 bases each). Germline V CDR1 and CDR2: SQVTM, ANQGSEA. V shed 6 bases and J shed 0 bases, with 11 bases lying between them. CDR3 length equals 14 residues. CDR3 residues: CSVAGTANTGELFF. The DNA for the CDR3 is TGCAGCGTCGCCGGGACGGCGAACACCGGGGAGCTGTTTTTT.

The DNA of the CDR3 is TGCAGCGTTACCGGACAGGGCCAAGAGACCCAGTACTTC. Encoded protein: CSVTGQGQETQYF. This rearrangement joins TRBV29-1 to TRBJ2-5; 8 bases map to TRBD1. The CDR3 runs 13 residues. J gave up 1 base and V 5 bases, and 3 bases lay outside the gene matches. Looked up from germline, CDR1 is SQVTM and CDR2 is ANQGSEA. Full variable domain (remainder filled in from reference TRBV29-1 and TRBJ2-5): SAVISQKPSRDICQRGTSLTIQCQVDSQVTMMFWYRQQPGQSLTLIATANQGSEATYESGFVIDKFPISRPNLTFSTLTVSNMSPEDSSIYLCSVTGQGQETQYFGPGTRLLVL.

The chain recombines TRBV5-6 with TRBJ1-2; tentative D call: TRBD1 (6 bases). The CDR3 totals 15 residues. Germline V gene data show CDR1 as SGHDT and CDR2 as YYEEEE. V was clipped by 3 bases and J by 4 bases, with 16 bases between them. The CDR3 sequence: CASSSTGKGTYGYTF. CDR3 DNA: TGTGCCAGCAGCTCGACAGGCAAGGGGACCTATGGCTACACCTTC.

In this sample, this clonotype turned up a few times. J is TRBJ2-2 and V is TRBV20-1; 7 bases are shared with TRBD2. Germline loops: CDR1 DFQATT, CDR2 SNEGSKA (reference sequence). Unmatched junction bases numbered 10, after V lost 7 bases and J lost 5 bases. CDR3 length: 14 residues. Written as DNA, the CDR3 is TGCAGTGTTAGCGGGTGGGCTTCAACCGGGGAGCTGTTTTTT. Protein: CSVSGWASTGELFF.

This clonotype was detected ten times or more. V and J are TRBV2 and TRBJ2-7; maybe TRBD1 (5 bases). In germline, CDR1 is SNHLY, CDR2 FYNNEI. The V end was cut by 8 bases, the J end by 0 bases, with 17 bases between. The CDR3 covers 15 residues. CDR3 sequence: CASSEAGLSSYEQYF. The CDR3 DNA reads as TGTGCCAGCTCTGAGGCAGGGCTCAGCTCCTACGAGCAGTACTTC. Looking up the rest from reference TRBV2 and TRBJ2-7 gives the full variable domain: EPEVTQTPSHQVTQMGQEVILRCVPISNHLYFYWYRQILGQKVEFLVSFYNNEISEKSEIFDDQFSVERPDGSNFTLKIRSTKLEDSAMYFCASSEAGLSSYEQYFGPGTRLTVT.

About this clonotype itself: A much bigger clone sits one base away, suggesting this may be a read error. The chain carries TRBV11-2 and TRBJ2-2; TRBD2 matches 10 bases. Germline CDR1 and CDR2: SGHAT and FQNNGV. The CDR3 contains 19 residues. The CDR3 reads CASSLVGLAMQPNTAELFF. The CDR3 DNA follows: TGTGCCAGCAGCTTAGTGGGACTAGCGATGCAACCGAACACCGCGGAGCTGTTTTTT.

The sample holds a few counts of this clonotype. The junction does not match germline at one end; this may be a read error. The gene calls are TRBV7-9 and TRBJ2-5; 9 bases are shared with TRBD2. Germline assignment: CDR1 SEHNR and CDR2 FQNEAQ (reference sequence). The CDR3 extends over 16 amino acids. In DNA form, the CDR3 reads TGCGCCAGCAGCCAAGAAGGGGCGGGAGGGCCGCAGACCCAGTACTTC. Its protein product is CASSQEGAGGPQTQYF.

This clonotype was counted at least ten times. The genes are TRBV20-1 and TRBJ2-7; 8 positions agree with TRBD2. V was pared by 6 bases and J by 3 bases, with 7 bases of the junction left unmatched. Germline V CDR1 and CDR2: DFQATT, SNEGSKA (reference sequence). The CDR3 is 13 amino acids. The CDR3, as DNA: TGCAGTGCCAGGGTCGGGACTAGCTACGAGCAGTACTTC. Its translation is CSARVGTSYEQYF.

V and J are TRBV29-1 and TRBJ2-5; D remains unclear. The CDR3 sequence is 11 residues long. Germline-derived CDR1 and CDR2 are SQVTM and ANQGSEA. Between the trimmed V and J ends, which lost 7 bases and 1 base, there was a span of 7 bases. The CDR3 sequence is CSGALQETQYF. CDR3 nucleotide sequence: TGCAGCGGGGCCCTCCAAGAGACCCAGTACTTC.

The table lists this clonotype with a few counts. The chain combines TRBV7-9 with TRBJ2-7; 7 bases agree with TRBD2. The trim removed 0 bases at V and 5 bases at J, leaving 7 bases unmatched. This CDR3 has 15 residues. Germline CDR1 and CDR2: SEHNR and FQNEAQ (reference sequence). The DNA for the CDR3 is TGTGCCAGCAGCTTAGCCAGCGGGAACCCTGACGAGCAGTACTTC. Protein: CASSLASGNPDEQYF.

Turning to this clonotype: The junction and the germline gene differ at one end; a read error may be behind it. This rearrangement joins TRBV7-9 to TRBJ2-2; TRBD2 is a possible D gene (5 bases). Looked up from germline, CDR1 is SEHNR and CDR2 is FQNEAQ (reference sequence). The CDR3 runs 16 residues. The CDR3 sequence: CASSLGKFFGTGELSW. The CDR3 DNA follows: TGTGCCAGCAGCCTAGGGAAGTTTTTTGGCACCGGGGAGCTGTCTTGG.

The chain has TRBV5-4 and TRBJ1-2; 12 bases agree with TRBD1. V shed 3 bases and J 8 bases; nucleotides not matched to a gene: 5. Germline CDR1 reads SGHNT; CDR2 reads YYREEE (reference sequence). The CDR3 length is 14 residues. The CDR3 protein is CASSWGQGAPGYTF. As DNA, the CDR3 is TGTGCCAGCAGCTGGGGACAGGGGGCGCCCGGCTACACCTTC.

This clonotype has only a few counts. This sequence joins TRBV4-2 and TRBJ2-7; possibly TRBD2 for D (5 bases). Germline V gene sequence: CDR1 LGHNA, CDR2 YNFKEQ. The V end lost 3 bases, the J end lost 3 bases, and 9 bases lay between the germline ends. The CDR3 runs to 13 residues. CDR3 DNA sequence: TGTGCCAGCAGCCAGCGGGTGTTCTACGAGCAGTACTTC. Amino acid sequence: CASSQRVFYEQYF.